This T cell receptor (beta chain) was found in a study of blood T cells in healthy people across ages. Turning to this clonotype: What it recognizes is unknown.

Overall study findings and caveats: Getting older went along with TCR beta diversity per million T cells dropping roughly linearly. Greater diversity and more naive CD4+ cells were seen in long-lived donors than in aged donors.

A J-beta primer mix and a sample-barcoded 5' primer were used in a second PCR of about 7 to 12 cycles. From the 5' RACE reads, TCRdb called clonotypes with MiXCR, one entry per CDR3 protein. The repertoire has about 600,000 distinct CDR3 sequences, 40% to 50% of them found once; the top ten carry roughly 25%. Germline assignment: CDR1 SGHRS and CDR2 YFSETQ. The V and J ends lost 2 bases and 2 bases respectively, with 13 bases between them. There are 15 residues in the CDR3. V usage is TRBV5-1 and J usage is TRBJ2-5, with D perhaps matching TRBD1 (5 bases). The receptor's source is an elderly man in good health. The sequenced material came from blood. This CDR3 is CASSFKGVLQETQYF. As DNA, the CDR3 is TGCGCCAGCAGCTTCAAAGGGGTCTTACAAGAGACCCAGTACTTC.